This T cell receptor beta chain was identified in a study of PD-1 blockade in classical Hodgkin lymphoma. Stated time point: newly diagnosed, previously untreated cHL patient sample. The study purified CD4+ T cells from thawed PBMCs using magnetic negative selection. Germline V gene lookup returns CDR1 ENHRY and CDR2 SYGVKD. The length of the CDR3 is 16 residues. V lost 4 bases to trimming and J lost 0 bases; unmatched junction nucleotides: 2. Measured with immunoSEQ multiplex PCR; TCRdb has only the in-frame clones, and not every one. The repertoire includes more than 25,000 clones, 80% to 90% of them detected once, and roughly 0.35% sits in the top ten.

The gene calls are TRBV10-3 and TRBJ2-2, with 10 bases aligning to TRBD2. The sample consisted of CD4+ T cells from blood. The receptor was isolated from a human donor with classical Hodgkin lymphoma. Written as DNA, the CDR3 is TGTGCCATCAGTGTCGGACTAGCGGCGAACACCGGGGAGCTGTTTTTT. Amino acids: CAISVGLAANTGELFF.